This T cell receptor (beta chain) was captured in a study of blood T cell repertoires in COVID-19. As for the study in general: Researchers got acute and convalescent COVID-19 samples from the United States, Italy and Spain. T cells, B-cell-depleted T cells, or PBMCs supplied cDNA or gDNA.

Under the authors' procedure: Amplification from reference gene primers served as the basis for estimated nucleated cell counts. Assay used: immunoSEQ multiplex PCR; TCRdb lists only in-frame clones, some missing. V, J and clone size are those of that table, while D and trimming were read from the DNA. The table has 250,000 to 400,000 clones, around 90% seen once; the top ten hold approximately 2.9%. V lost 2 bases and J lost 1; bases outside the gene matches: 1. This CDR3 is built from 16 residues. The germline CDR1 and CDR2 sequences are KGHDR and SFDVKD. While infection was still active, Seattle patients were enrolled and then followed longitudinally.

The sequenced sample was peripheral blood. V is TRBV24-1 and J is TRBJ2-2; the match to TRBD2 covers 9 bases. The TCR comes from a woman aged 25-40 years with COVID-19, enrolled during active disease. The CDR3 sequence is CATSDSTSGNTGELFF. The CDR3 DNA follows: TGTGCCACCAGTGATTCGACTAGCGGGAACACCGGGGAGCTGTTTTTT.